This T cell receptor (beta chain) appears in the sequencing data of a study of blood T cell repertoires in COVID-19. Study at large: The United States, Italy and Spain were the sources of the acute and convalescent COVID-19 samples. T cells, B-cell-depleted T cells, or PBMCs provided the cDNA or gDNA that served as material.

Germline values: CDR1 MNHNY, CDR2 SVGAGI (reference sequence). The CDR3 length is 13 residues. Trimming cost V 6 bases and J 6 bases; bases outside gene matches: 6. As handled by the study authors: The assay estimated nucleated cells by amplifying reference gene primers. The table came from immunoSEQ multiplex PCR; TCRdb's copy has only in-frame clones and leaves some out. V, J and clone size are those of that table, while D and trimming were read from the DNA. The repertoire includes 250,000 to 350,000 clones, about 85% of them detected once, and roughly 2% sits in the top ten. The sequence came from a woman aged 45 to 65 who had recovered from COVID-19. The rearrangement joins TRBV6-6 to TRBJ2-7; TRBD1 aligns across 9 bases. Input material: peripheral blood. CDR3 residues: CASRSGQGFEQYF. The DNA for the CDR3 is TGTGCCAGCAGATCGGGACAGGGTTTCGAGCAGTACTTC.